The present entry profiles one TCR beta chain with its context. Its antigen remains unidentified. The V gene's germline CDR1 is MNHNS and CDR2 SASEGT. The CDR3 spans 14 residues. V shed 7 bases and J shed 0 bases, with 11 bases lying between them. This sample is drawn from a study of cytomegalovirus exposure and HLA in healthy donors. The study, taken as a whole, reports: According to an earlier analysis, most TCR beta V segments yielded productive rearrangements about 90% or about 30% of the time. Researchers reported from a later analysis that most CMV-associated TCR beta chains appeared HLA-restricted.

Vbeta (60) and Jbeta (13) primers were used in the PCR. Clones were sequenced by immunoSEQ multiplex PCR, and TCRdb holds only the in-frame ones, with some missing. The sample has 99,000 or so clones, 9.5% to 13% seen once; the top ten hold under 6%. This rearrangement joins TRBV6-1 to TRBJ2-3, with D unclear. The receptor comes from a man aged 40-50 years in good health and CMV-seropositive. The sample consisted of PBMCs. Here the CDR3 reads CASNDPGSTDTQYF. The CDR3 bases are TGTGCCAGCAATGATCCCGGGAGCACAGATACGCAGTATTTT.